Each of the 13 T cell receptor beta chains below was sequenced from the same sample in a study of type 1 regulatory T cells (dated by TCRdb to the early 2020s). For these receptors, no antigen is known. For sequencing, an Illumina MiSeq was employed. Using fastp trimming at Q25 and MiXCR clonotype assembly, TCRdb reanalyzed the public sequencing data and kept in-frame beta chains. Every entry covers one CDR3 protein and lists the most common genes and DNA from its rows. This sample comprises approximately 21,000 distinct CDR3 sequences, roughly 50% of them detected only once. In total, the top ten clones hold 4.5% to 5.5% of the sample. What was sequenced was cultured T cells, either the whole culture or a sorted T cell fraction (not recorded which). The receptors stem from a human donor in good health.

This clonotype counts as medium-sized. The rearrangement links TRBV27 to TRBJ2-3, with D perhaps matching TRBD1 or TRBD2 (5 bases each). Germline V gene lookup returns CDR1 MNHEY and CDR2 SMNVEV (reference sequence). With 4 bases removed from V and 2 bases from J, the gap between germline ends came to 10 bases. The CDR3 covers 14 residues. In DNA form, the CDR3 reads TGTGCCAGCAGTTGGGGGTATAACACAGATACGCAGTATTTT. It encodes CASSWGYNTDTQYF.

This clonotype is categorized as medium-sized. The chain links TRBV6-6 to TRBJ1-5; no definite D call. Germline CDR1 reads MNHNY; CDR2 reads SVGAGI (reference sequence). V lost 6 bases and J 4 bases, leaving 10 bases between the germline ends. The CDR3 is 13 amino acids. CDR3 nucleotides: TGTGCCAGCAGACCGACGGGGAATCAGCCCCAGCATTTT. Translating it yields CASRPTGNQPQHF.

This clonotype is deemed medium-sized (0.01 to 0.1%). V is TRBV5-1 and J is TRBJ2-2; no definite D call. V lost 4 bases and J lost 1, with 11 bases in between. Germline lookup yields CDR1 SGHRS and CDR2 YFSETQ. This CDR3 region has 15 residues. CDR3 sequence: CASSEDVLNTGELFF. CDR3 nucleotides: TGCGCCAGCAGCGAGGATGTTCTGAACACCGGGGAGCTGTTTTTT.

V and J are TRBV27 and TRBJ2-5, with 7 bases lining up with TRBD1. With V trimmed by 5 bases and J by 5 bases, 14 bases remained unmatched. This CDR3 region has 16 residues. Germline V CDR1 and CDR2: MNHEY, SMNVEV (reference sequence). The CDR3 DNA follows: TGTGCCAGCAGTCCTATCGTCCTCGGCAGGGGGGAGACCCAGTACTTC. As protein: CASSPIVLGRGETQYF.

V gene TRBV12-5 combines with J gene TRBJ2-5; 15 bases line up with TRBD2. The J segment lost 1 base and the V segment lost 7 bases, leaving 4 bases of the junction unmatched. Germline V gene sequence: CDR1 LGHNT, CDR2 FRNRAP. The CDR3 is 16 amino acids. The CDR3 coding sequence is TGTGCTAGTGCCCTGGGACTAGCGGGGGGCCAAGAGACCCAGTACTTC. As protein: CASALGLAGGQETQYF.

CDR3 sequence: CASSSGQISSYEQYF. The CDR3 DNA is TGCGCCAGCAGCTCCGGACAGATTAGCTCCTACGAGCAGTACTTC. The chain links TRBV5-1 to TRBJ2-7, with D maybe TRBD1 (6 bases). Germline V gene sequence: CDR1 SGHRS, CDR2 YFSETQ. Trimming pared 3 bases from V and 0 bases from J, leaving 13 bases between. This CDR3 region has 15 residues.

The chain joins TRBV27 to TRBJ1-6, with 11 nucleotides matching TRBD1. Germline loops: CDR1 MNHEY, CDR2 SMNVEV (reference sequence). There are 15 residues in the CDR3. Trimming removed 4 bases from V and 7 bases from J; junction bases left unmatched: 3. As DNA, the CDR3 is TGTGCCAGCAGTTGGGGGGACAGGGGGAATTCACCCCTCCACTTT. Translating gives CASSWGDRGNSPLHF.

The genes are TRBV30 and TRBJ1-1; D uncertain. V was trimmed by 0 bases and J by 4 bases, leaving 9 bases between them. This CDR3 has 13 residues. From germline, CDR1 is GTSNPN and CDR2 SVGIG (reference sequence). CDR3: CAWSVREGTEAFF. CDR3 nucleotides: TGTGCCTGGAGTGTACGGGAGGGCACTGAAGCTTTCTTT.

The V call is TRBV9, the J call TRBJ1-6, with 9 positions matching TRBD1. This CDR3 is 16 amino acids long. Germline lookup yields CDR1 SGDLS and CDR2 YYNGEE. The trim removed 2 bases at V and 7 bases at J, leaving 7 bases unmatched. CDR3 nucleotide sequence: TGTGCCAGCAGCGTGTCACAGGGGGCAAGGAATTCACCCCTCCACTTT. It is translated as CASSVSQGARNSPLHF.

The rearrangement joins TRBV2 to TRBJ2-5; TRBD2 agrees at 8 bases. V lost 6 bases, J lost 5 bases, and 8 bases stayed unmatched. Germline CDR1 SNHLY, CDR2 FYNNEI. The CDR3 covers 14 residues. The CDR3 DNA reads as TGTGCCAGCAGAATGCGGGGGGCCTGGGAGACCCAGTACTTC. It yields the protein CASRMRGAWETQYF. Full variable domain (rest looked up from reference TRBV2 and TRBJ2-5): EPEVTQTPSHQVTQMGQEVILRCVPISNHLYFYWYRQILGQKVEFLVSFYNNEISEKSEIFDDQFSVERPDGSNFTLKIRSTKLEDSAMYFCASRMRGAWETQYFGPGTRLLVL.

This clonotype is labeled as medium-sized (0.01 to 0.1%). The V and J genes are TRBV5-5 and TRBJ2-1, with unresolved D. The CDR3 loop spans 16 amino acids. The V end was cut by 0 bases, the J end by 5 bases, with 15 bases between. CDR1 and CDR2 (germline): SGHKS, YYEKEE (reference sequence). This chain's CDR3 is CASSLGGSLEHNEQFF. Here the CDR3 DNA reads TGTGCCAGCAGCTTGGGTGGGTCCCTCGAACACAATGAGCAGTTCTTC.

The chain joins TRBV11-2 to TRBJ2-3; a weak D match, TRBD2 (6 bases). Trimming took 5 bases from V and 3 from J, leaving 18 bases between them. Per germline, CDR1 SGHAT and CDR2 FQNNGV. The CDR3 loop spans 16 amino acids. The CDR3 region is CASSPTLTLATDTQYF. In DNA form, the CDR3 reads TGTGCCAGCAGCCCAACCCTAACCCTAGCGACAGATACGCAGTATTTT.

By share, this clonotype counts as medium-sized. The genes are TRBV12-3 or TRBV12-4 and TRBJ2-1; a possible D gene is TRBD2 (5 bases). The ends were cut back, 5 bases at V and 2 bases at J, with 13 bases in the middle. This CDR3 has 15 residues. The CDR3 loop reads CASSLEAAPYNEQFF. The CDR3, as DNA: TGTGCCAGCAGTCTCGAAGCGGCCCCCTACAATGAGCAGTTCTTC.